This passage covers 16 T cell receptor beta chains from one sample sequenced in a study of human T cells and chemical hapten exposure. The time point denotes: patch test 2, 6 weeks after DPC sensitization. Sample treatment: therapeutic diphenylcyclopropenone sensitization with weekly scalp DPC. TCRdb re-called the RACE reads with MiXCR, one entry per CDR3 protein. The sample includes about 400,000 distinct CDR3 sequences, just under 6.5% seen only once; the top ten take over 5.5%. The sequenced sample was whole blood, obtained in connection with sensitization to the hapten diphenylcyclopropenone (DPC). These receptors were collected from a woman aged 18-29 years with alopecia areata. Some clones in this sample may be carry-over from other donors' samples.

This clonotype was seen at least ten times. V usage is TRBV29-1 and J usage is TRBJ2-5; the match to TRBD1 covers 10 bases. J lost 4 bases, V lost 8 bases, and 7 bases had no gene match. Germline-derived CDR1 and CDR2 are SQVTM and ANQGSEA. The CDR3 totals 13 residues. The CDR3, as DNA: TGCAGCTTCGGGACAGGGGCTGTAGAGACCCAGTACTTC. As protein: CSFGTGAVETQYF.

This clonotype was recorded many times. V and J are TRBV7-9 and TRBJ1-1, with TRBD1 as a possible D gene (5 bases). The CDR3 is 13 amino acids. Deletions cut 5 bases from V and 5 bases from J, with 12 bases between. The germline V gene has CDR1 SEHNR and CDR2 FQNEAQ (reference sequence). In DNA, the CDR3 is TGTGCCAGCAGCCCAGGGACCGTTACTGAAGCTTTCTTT. Its translation: CASSPGTVTEAFF.

This clonotype occurred many times. The J gene is TRBJ1-1, the V gene TRBV10-3; 7 bases align to TRBD1. The CDR3 covers 12 residues. The germline V gene has CDR1 ENHRY and CDR2 SYGVKD. V shed 9 bases and J 1 base; nucleotides not matched to a gene: 2. Here the CDR3 DNA reads TGTGCCATAAGGACAGGGAACACTGAAGCTTTCTTT. Protein sequence: CAIRTGNTEAFF.

This clonotype has only a few counts. The chain combines TRBV7-2 with TRBJ2-3, with no clear D. The V end lost 6 bases, the J end lost 1 base, and 11 bases lay between the germline ends. CDR3 size: 14 residues. Germline V lookup: CDR1 SGHTA, CDR2 FQGNSA. CDR3 sequence: CASRWGGGTDTQYF. The DNA of the CDR3 is TGTGCCAGCAGGTGGGGTGGCGGCACAGATACGCAGTATTTT.

This clonotype was seen only a few times. The rearrangement joins TRBV6-2 or TRBV6-3 to TRBJ2-2; D is unresolved. V lost 4 bases to trimming and J lost 1 base, with 7 bases between them. The length of the CDR3 is 14 residues. Germline V CDR1 and CDR2: MNHEY, SVGEGT. CDR3 amino acids: CASSWAQNTGELFF. In nucleotides, the CDR3 is TGTGCCAGCAGTTGGGCTCAGAACACCGGGGAGCTGTTTTTT.

Only a few counts were recorded for this clonotype. The rearrangement uses TRBV20-1 and TRBJ2-7; TRBD1 matches 8 bases. The CDR3 covers 13 residues. Germline V gene data show CDR1 as DFQATT and CDR2 as SNEGSKA (reference sequence). V lost 3 bases and J lost 4; bases outside the gene matches: 5. For the CDR3, the DNA is TGCAGTGCTAGTTTCAGGGGGCAGTACGAGCAGTACTTC. This codes for CSASFRGQYEQYF.

This clonotype was found many times. The rearrangement links TRBV9 to TRBJ1-6; tentative D call: TRBD1 (5 bases). The CDR3 has 15 residues. Germline V gene lookup returns CDR1 SGDLS and CDR2 YYNGEE. Trimming shortened V by 4 bases and J by 7 bases, and 15 bases separated the two germline ends. The CDR3 nucleotides are TGTGCCAGCAGCCCATCAGCCGGGACCAATTCACCCCTCCACTTT. It encodes CASSPSAGTNSPLHF.

There are many counts of this clonotype. This sequence joins TRBV6-2 or TRBV6-3 and TRBJ1-5; 7 bases match TRBD1. V lost 4 bases to trimming and J lost 0 bases; unmatched junction nucleotides: 9. This CDR3 contains 17 residues. CDR1 and CDR2 (germline): MNHEY, SVGEGT. DNA of the CDR3: TGTGCCAGCAGTTGGAGATGGGACAGCGGTAGCAATCAGCCCCAGCATTTT. Residues: CASSWRWDSGSNQPQHF.

The chain has TRBV4-1 and TRBJ1-4; no clear D gene. This CDR3 spans 18 amino acids. V shed 1 base and J shed 0 bases, with 15 bases lying between them. Germline V gene data show CDR1 as MGHRA and CDR2 as YSYEKL. In nucleotides, the CDR3 is TGCGCCAGCAGCCAAGTTCAGCGGGCGGGTGCAACTAATGAAAAACTGTTTTTT. This translates into CASSQVQRAGATNEKLFF.

DNA for the CDR3: TGTGCCAGCAGCCAAGATCGAGGAGGACTAGCGGCGGGGACAGATACGCAGTATTTT. This encodes CASSQDRGGLAAGTDTQYF. The chain combines TRBV4-2 with TRBJ2-3, with 10 bases fitting TRBD2. The CDR3 is 19 amino acids. J was trimmed by 3 bases and V by 0 bases; bases with no gene match: 12. Germline V gene data show CDR1 as LGHNA and CDR2 as YNFKEQ.

There are many counts of this clonotype. The chain recombines TRBV2 with TRBJ1-4; D is ambiguous. The CDR3 is 14 residues long. The V and J ends lost 6 bases and 7 bases respectively, with 15 bases between them. Germline V gene data show CDR1 as SNHLY and CDR2 as FYNNEI. In DNA form, the CDR3 reads TGTGCCAGCAGCCCCGAGGAGATGAGTGAAAAACTGTTTTTT. Translation gives CASSPEEMSEKLFF.

V usage is TRBV10-3 and J usage is TRBJ2-1, with 13 bases identical to TRBD2. Germline loops: CDR1 ENHRY, CDR2 SYGVKD. This CDR3 is 17 amino acids long. V lost 4 bases and J lost 0; bases outside the gene matches: 3. The CDR3 loop is CAISGTSGGSSYNEQFF. The CDR3 coding sequence is TGTGCCATCAGTGGGACTAGCGGGGGTAGCTCCTACAATGAGCAGTTCTTC.

A few counts support this clonotype. The chain is built from TRBV7-9 and TRBJ2-3; 10 nucleotides match TRBD2. The CDR3 runs 16 residues. CDR1 is SEHNR, CDR2 FQNEAQ, per germline (reference sequence). J was trimmed by 2 bases and V by 5 bases; bases with no gene match: 7. This chain's CDR3 is CASSRSGTSVTDTQYF. CDR3 nucleotides: TGTGCCAGCAGCCGTTCCGGGACTAGCGTCACAGATACGCAGTATTTT. Variable domain in full (rest from reference TRBV7-9 and TRBJ2-3): DTGVSQNPRHKITKRGQNVTFRCDPISEHNRLYWYRQTLGQGPEFLTYFQNEAQLEKSRLLSDRFSAERPKGSFSTLEIQRTEQGDSAMYLCASSRSGTSVTDTQYFGPGTRLTVL.

This chain links TRBV19 with TRBJ1-5, with a weak D call TRBD1 (6 bases). V was shortened by 2 bases and J by 7 bases, with 15 bases between the two germline ends. The CDR3 spans 15 residues. Germline-derived CDR1 and CDR2 are LNHDA and SQIVND (reference sequence). The CDR3 DNA reads TGTGCCAGTAGTATAATAATCGGGGGGCTCCAGCCCCAGCATTTT. This translates into CASSIIIGGLQPQHF.

This clonotype was observed a handful of times. CDR3 amino acids: CASITGGPVDTQYF. The CDR3 DNA sequence: TGTGCCTCTATAACGGGGGGGCCCGTTGATACGCAGTATTTT. This chain uses TRBV6-1 with TRBJ2-3, with 8 bases that match TRBD2. This CDR3 has 14 amino acids. V gave up 11 bases and J gave up 6 bases; unmatched junction bases: 13. CDR1 and CDR2 from the germline V gene are MNHNS and SASEGT.

This sequence joins TRBV10-3 and TRBJ1-1, with 7 bases that match TRBD1. CDR1 is ENHRY, CDR2 SYGVKD, per germline. V gave up 7 bases and J gave up 1 base; unmatched junction bases: 3. The CDR3 totals 13 residues. CDR3 nucleotides: TGTGCCATCACCCGGACAGGGAACACTGAAGCTTTCTTT. Amino acid sequence: CAITRTGNTEAFF.